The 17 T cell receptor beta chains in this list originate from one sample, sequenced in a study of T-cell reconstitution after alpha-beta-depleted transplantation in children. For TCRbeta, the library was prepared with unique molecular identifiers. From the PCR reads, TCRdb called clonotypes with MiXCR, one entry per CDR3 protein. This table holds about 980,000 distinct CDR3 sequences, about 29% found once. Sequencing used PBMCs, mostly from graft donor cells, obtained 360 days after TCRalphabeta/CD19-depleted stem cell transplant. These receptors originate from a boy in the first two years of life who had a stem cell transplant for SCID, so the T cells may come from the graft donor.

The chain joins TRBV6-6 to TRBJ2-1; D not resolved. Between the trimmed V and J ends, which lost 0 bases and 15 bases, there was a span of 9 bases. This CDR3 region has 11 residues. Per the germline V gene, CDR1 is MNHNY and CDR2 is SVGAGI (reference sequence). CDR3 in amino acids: CASSYSTNLFF. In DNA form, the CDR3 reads TGTGCCAGCAGTTACTCAACCAATCTGTTCTTC.

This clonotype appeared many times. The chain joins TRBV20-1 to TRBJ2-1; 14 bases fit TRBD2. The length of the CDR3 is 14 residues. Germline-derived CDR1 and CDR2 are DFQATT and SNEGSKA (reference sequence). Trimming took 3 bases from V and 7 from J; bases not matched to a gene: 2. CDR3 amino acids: CSASGLAGGNEQFF. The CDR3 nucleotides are TGCAGTGCTAGCGGACTAGCGGGGGGAAATGAGCAGTTCTTC.

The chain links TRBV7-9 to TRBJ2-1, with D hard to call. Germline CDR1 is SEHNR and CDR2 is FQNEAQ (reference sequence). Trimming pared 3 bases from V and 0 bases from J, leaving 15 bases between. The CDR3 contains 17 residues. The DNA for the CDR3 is TGTGCCAGCAGCTTCTTGCAGTCTGCGTCCTCCTACAATGAGCAGTTCTTC. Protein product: CASSFLQSASSYNEQFF. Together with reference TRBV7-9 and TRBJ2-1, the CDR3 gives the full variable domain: DTGVSQNPRHKITKRGQNVTFRCDPISEHNRLYWYRQTLGQGPEFLTYFQNEAQLEKSRLLSDRFSAERPKGSFSTLEIQRTEQGDSAMYLCASSFLQSASSYNEQFFGPGTRLTVL.

The CDR3 DNA reads TGTGCCAGCAGGGGGGCTAGCCGGGCAGATACGCAGTATTTT. Encoded protein: CASRGASRADTQYF. The chain carries TRBV12-3 or TRBV12-4 and TRBJ2-3; a possible D gene is TRBD1 (6 bases). Trimming left V 6 bases short and J 4 bases short, with 14 bases between. The CDR3 totals 14 residues.

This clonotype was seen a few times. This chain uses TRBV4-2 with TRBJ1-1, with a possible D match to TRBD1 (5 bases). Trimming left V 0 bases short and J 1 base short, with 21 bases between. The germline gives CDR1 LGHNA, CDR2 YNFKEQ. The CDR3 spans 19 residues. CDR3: CASSQDWGYRGTENTEAFF. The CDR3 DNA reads TGTGCCAGCAGCCAAGATTGGGGTTACCGCGGGACGGAGAACACTGAAGCTTTCTTT.

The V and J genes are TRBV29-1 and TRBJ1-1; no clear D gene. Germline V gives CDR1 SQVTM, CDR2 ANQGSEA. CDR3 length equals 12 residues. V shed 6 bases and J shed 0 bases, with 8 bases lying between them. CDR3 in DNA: TGCAGCGTCGCCTCTATGAACACTGAAGCTTTCTTT. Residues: CSVASMNTEAFF.

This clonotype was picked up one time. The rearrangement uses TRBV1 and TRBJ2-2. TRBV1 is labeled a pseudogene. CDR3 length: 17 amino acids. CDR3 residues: CSSSQETWVRYTGELFF. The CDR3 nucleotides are TGCTCCAGCAGCCAAGAGACCTGGGTTAGGTACACCGGGGAGCTGTTTTTT.

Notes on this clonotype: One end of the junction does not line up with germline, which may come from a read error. The CDR3 region has the DNA TGTGCCAGCAGTCCTACTGGGACAGGGAGCAACCAGCCCCAGCATTTT. Translated, it gives CASSPTGTGSNQPQHF. This rearrangement joins TRBV12-3 or TRBV12-4 to TRBJ1-5; 9 nucleotides line up with TRBD1. The CDR3 is 16 amino acids.

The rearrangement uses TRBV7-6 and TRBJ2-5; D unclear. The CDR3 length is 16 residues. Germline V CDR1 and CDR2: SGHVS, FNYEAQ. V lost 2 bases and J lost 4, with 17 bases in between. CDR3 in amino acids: CASSLRVSEFGETQYF. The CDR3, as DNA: TGTGCCAGCAGCTTAAGGGTTTCGGAATTCGGAGAGACCCAGTACTTC.

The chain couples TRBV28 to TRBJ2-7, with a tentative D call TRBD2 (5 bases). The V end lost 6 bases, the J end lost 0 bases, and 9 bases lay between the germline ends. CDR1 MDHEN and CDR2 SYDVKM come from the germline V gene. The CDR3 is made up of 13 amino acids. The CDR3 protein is CASRAGSSYEQYF. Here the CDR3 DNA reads TGTGCCAGCAGGGCTGGGAGCTCCTACGAGCAGTACTTC.

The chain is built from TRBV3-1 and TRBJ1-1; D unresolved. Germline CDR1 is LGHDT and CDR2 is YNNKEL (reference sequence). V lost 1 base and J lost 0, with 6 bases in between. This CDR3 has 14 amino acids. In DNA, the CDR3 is TGTGCCAGCAGCCAAGGTGGTTTGAACACTGAAGCTTTCTTT. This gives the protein CASSQGGLNTEAFF.

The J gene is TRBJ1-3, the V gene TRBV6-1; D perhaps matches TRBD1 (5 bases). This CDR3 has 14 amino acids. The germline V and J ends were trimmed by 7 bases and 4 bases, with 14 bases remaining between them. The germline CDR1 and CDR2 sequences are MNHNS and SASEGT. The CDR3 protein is CASTSRGSGNTIYF. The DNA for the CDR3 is TGTGCCAGCACCTCGCGGGGGTCCGGAAACACCATATATTTT.

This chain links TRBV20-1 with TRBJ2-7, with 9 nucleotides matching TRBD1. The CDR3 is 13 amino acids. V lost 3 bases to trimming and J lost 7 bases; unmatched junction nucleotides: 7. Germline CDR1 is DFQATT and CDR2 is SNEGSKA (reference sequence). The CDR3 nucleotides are TGCAGTGCTAGTAGGACAGGGGTAGGAGAGCAGTACTTC. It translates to CSASRTGVGEQYF.

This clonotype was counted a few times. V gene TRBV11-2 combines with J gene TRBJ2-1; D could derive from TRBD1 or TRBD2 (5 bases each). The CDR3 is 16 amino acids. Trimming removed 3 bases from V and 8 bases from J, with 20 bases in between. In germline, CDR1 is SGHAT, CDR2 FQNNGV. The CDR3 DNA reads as TGTGCCAGCAGCTTTACCCCGGGACCCGCCCCCGATGAGCAGTTCTTC. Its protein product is CASSFTPGPAPDEQFF.

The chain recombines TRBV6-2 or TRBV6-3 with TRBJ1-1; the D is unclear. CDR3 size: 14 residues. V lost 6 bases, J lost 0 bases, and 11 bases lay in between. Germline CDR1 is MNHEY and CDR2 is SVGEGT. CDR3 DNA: TGTGCCAGCAGGAGGGCCACCTTGAACACTGAAGCTTTCTTT. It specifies CASRRATLNTEAFF.

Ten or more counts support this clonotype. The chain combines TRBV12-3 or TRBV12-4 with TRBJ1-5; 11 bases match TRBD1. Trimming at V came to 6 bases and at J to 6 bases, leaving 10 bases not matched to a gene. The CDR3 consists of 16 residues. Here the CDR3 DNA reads TGTGCCAGCAGACCCGAAGGACAGGGGGCGATTCAGCCCCAGCATTTT. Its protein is CASRPEGQGAIQPQHF.

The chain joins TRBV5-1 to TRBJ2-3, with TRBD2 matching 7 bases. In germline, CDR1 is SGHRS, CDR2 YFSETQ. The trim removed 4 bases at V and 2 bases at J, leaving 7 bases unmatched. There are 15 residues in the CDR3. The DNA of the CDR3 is TGCGCCAGCAGCCCCGGAGGGACTACCACAGATACGCAGTATTTT. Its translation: CASSPGGTTTDTQYF.